The following is a T cell receptor (beta chain) sequence with its context. Antigen specificity is unknown. This record belongs to a study of shared clonotypes between healthy human individuals. Findings and caveats of the study: On the whole, naive subsets had larger estimated richness than memory subsets had.

CDR1 and CDR2 from the germline V gene are SGHDT and YYEEEE. The CDR3 totals 13 residues. The V and J ends lost 5 bases and 2 bases respectively, with 8 bases between them. Only CD45RO-negative cells positively selected for CCR7 counted as naive CD8 cells, so terminally differentiated effector memory CD45RA+ cells were excluded. This table comes from immunoSEQ multiplex PCR, and its TCRdb copy is limited to in-frame clones, with some not included. The top ten clones hold 0.9% to 1.4% of a sample with about 2 million clones, less than 95% of them seen once. The sequence derives from a man between 18 and 35 years old in good health. The material sequenced was naive CD8+ T cells sorted from blood. The chain uses TRBV5-6 and TRBJ2-4; tentative D call: TRBD2 (5 bases). CDR3 sequence reads: CASSSATKNIQYF. The CDR3 coding sequence is TGTGCCAGCAGTAGCGCAACCAAAAACATTCAGTACTTC.